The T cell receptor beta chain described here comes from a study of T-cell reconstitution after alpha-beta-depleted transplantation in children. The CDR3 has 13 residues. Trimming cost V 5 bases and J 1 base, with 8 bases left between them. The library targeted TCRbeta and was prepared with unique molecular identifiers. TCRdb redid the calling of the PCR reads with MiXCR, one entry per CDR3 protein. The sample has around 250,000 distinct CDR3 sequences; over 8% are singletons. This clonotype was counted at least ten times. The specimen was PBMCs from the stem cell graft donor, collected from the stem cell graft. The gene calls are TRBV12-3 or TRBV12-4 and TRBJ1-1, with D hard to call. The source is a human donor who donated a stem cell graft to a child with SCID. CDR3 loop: CASSLRQNTEAFF. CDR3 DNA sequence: TGTGCCAGCAGTCTCCGACAGAACACTGAAGCTTTCTTT.